The T cell receptor (beta chain) under discussion was sequenced for a study of shared clonotypes between healthy human individuals. Study-level background: Donors consisted of two women and a few men between 18 and 49. The study, taken as a whole, reports: Relative to their counterparts shared across all four donors, non-shared clonotypes exhibited diminished generation probabilities. A limitation of the genetic and exposure-history diversity represented arose from few donors.

In regard to this clone: Antigen: not known.

Investigators spread the genomic DNA of each subset evenly over several immunoSEQ plates. The assay was immunoSEQ multiplex PCR, and TCRdb's table has in-frame clones only and misses some. The sample shows approximately 2,300,000 clones, 85% to 95% of them seen only once. In germline, CDR1 is KGHSH, CDR2 LQKENI. The CDR3 spans 13 residues. The ends lost 4 bases at V and 6 bases at J; junction bases unmatched: 4. The sequencing input was naive CD4+ T cells from PBMCs. Subset described: CD45RA+ positively selected. The source is a man between 18 and 35 years old in good health. Some clones in this sample may be carry-over from other donors' samples. The chain has TRBV18 and TRBJ1-1, with 8 bases matching TRBD1. The CDR3 spells CASSLQGGAEAFF. CDR3 sequence (DNA): TGTGCCAGCTCACTACAGGGGGGGGCTGAAGCTTTCTTT.